Sequencing of this T cell receptor beta chain was carried out in a study of T cell responses to AZD1222 COVID-19 vaccine. This table comes from immunoSEQ multiplex PCR, and its TCRdb copy is limited to in-frame clones, with some not included. The data hold some 100,000 clones, with 88% observed a single time. Study outcomes and limitations: Donors were largely white British and mainly female; clonal diversity was possibly underestimated. The study found vaccine-associated CD4 TCRs spanning spike, dominant at 160-218 and 743-854.

Points on this clone: The antigen is unknown.

The specimen was peripheral blood, collected on day 0 of MenACWY control vaccination. The receptor's source is an adult in good health.

The CDR3: CASSSQGQGNYGYTF. CDR3 nucleotide sequence: TGTGCCAGCAGTTCGCAAGGACAGGGAAACTATGGCTACACCTTC. V usage is TRBV6-5 and J usage is TRBJ1-2, with TRBD1 matching 8 bases. Germline CDR1 MNHEY, CDR2 SVGAGI. The CDR3 runs to 15 residues. J was trimmed by 2 bases and V by 4 bases; bases with no gene match: 6.